This entry lists 12 T cell receptor beta chains sequenced from one sample in a study of T cell repertoires in cytomegalovirus infection. TCRdb re-derived calls from the reads in MiXCR, one entry per CDR3 protein. This table has about 340,000 distinct CDR3 sequences, almost 30% appearing once. What these receptors recognize is not known. The sequencing used cultured PBMCs, collected from culture after CMV antigen stimulation. Receptors originate from a human donor in good health (CMV status not recorded). Some clones in this sample may be carry-over from other donors' samples.

V gene TRBV19 combines with J gene TRBJ1-1; tentative D call: TRBD1 (5 bases). The germline gives CDR1 LNHDA, CDR2 SQIVND (reference sequence). The CDR3 totals 13 residues. V was clipped by 7 bases and J by 3 bases, with 12 bases between them. CDR3 DNA: TGTGCCAGTATGGCACAGGCCTACACTGAAGCTTTCTTT. Its protein product is CASMAQAYTEAFF.

This clonotype was seen at least ten times. The chain is built from TRBV7-2 and TRBJ2-1, with D hard to call. Germline V lookup: CDR1 SGHTA, CDR2 FQGNSA. The CDR3 length is 14 residues. V was cut by 3 bases and J by 5 bases, with 11 bases left in between. CDR3 DNA: TGTGCCAGCAGCTTGAACCAATTTGACAATGAGCAGTTCTTC. Its protein product is CASSLNQFDNEQFF.

V gene TRBV20-1 combines with J gene TRBJ1-4; 9 nucleotides agree with TRBD1. The germline gives CDR1 DFQATT, CDR2 SNEGSKA (reference sequence). The CDR3 sequence is 13 residues long. Losses at the gene ends were 6 bases for V and 6 bases for J; bases not matched to a gene: 5. The CDR3 DNA is TGCAGTGCCCGGGACAGGGATTATGAAAAACTGTTTTTT. Translating it yields CSARDRDYEKLFF.

The V gene is TRBV6-1, the J gene TRBJ2-7; D perhaps matches TRBD2 (6 bases). Germline V CDR1 and CDR2: MNHNS, SASEGT. This CDR3 region has 18 residues. V was trimmed by 1 base and J by 3 bases, leaving 22 bases between them. CDR3 DNA sequence: TGTGCCAGCAGTGAAGTGGGACTTACATCGGACGTGGGCTACGAGCAGTACTTC. This codes for CASSEVGLTSDVGYEQYF.

This clonotype was counted many times. The chain carries TRBV7-8 and TRBJ1-5, with D perhaps TRBD1 (6 bases). Trimming left V 7 bases short and J 13 bases short, with 23 bases between. The V gene's germline CDR1 is SGHVS and CDR2 FQNEAQ. The CDR3 has 14 amino acids. In nucleotides, the CDR3 is TGTGCCAGCACCATCGATCGGGGGCGCCGGGGACAGCATTTT. Translated: CASTIDRGRRGQHF.

J is TRBJ2-1 and V is TRBV7-8, with 13 bases aligning to TRBD2. The CDR3 has 18 residues. V was pared by 3 bases and J by 2 bases, with 7 bases of the junction left unmatched. The germline CDR1 and CDR2 sequences are SGHVS and FQNEAQ. Here the CDR3 reads CASSLALAGGDAYNEQFF. The CDR3 DNA reads TGTGCCAGCAGCTTGGCACTAGCGGGAGGGGATGCCTACAATGAGCAGTTCTTC.

This clonotype was seen at least ten times. This chain connects TRBV11-2 to TRBJ1-2, with D perhaps matching TRBD1 (6 bases). Trimming removed 6 bases at V and 0 bases at J, with 14 bases between. Germline V gene sequence: CDR1 SGHAT, CDR2 FQNNGV. This CDR3 is built from 15 residues. This chain's CDR3 is CASSPSRGANYGYTF. CDR3 coding DNA: TGTGCCAGCAGTCCCTCCAGGGGAGCTAACTATGGCTACACCTTC.

This clonotype has ten or more counts. The rearrangement uses TRBV7-8 and TRBJ2-5; TRBD1 might be the D (6 bases). Trimming shortened V by 4 bases and J by 5 bases, and 17 bases separated the two germline ends. The CDR3 is made up of 15 amino acids. CDR1 and CDR2 from the germline V gene are SGHVS and FQNEAQ. The CDR3 spells CASSSVTGFAETQYF. The CDR3 nucleotides read TGTGCCAGCAGCTCGGTGACAGGCTTCGCTGAGACCCAGTACTTC.

In its sample, this clonotype was seen a few times. This CDR3 reads CASSSTQGGTTDTQYF. The CDR3 DNA sequence: TGTGCCAGCAGCTCCACCCAGGGAGGGACCACAGATACGCAGTATTTT. The chain recombines TRBV7-3 with TRBJ2-3, with 7 bases fitting TRBD2. The CDR3 totals 16 residues. The junction had 9 bases not matched to a gene; V was cut back by 4 bases and J by 2 bases. CDR1 and CDR2 (germline): SGHTA, FQGTGA.

This chain's CDR3 is CSLQGGTGVNTEAFF. The CDR3 nucleotides are TGCAGCCTACAAGGGGGGACAGGGGTGAACACTGAAGCTTTCTTT. This chain joins TRBV29-1 and TRBJ1-1; TRBD1 matches 10 bases. The CDR3 covers 15 residues. V was clipped by 8 bases and J by 0 bases; unmatched bases: 9. Germline assignment: CDR1 SQVTM and CDR2 ANQGSEA.

This clonotype came up a few times. This chain connects TRBV7-9 to TRBJ2-1; D possibly corresponds to TRBD1 (6 bases). Trimming removed 4 bases from V and 2 bases from J, with 15 bases in between. The V gene's germline CDR1 is SEHNR and CDR2 FQNEAQ (reference sequence). The CDR3 extends over 16 amino acids. CDR3 residues: CASSSTGFAPYNEQFF. CDR3 bases: TGTGCCAGCAGCTCTACAGGGTTCGCTCCCTACAATGAGCAGTTCTTC.

This clonotype was picked up a small number of times. This chain joins TRBV28 and TRBJ2-3; 9 bases line up with TRBD2. This CDR3 is built from 18 residues. Unmatched junction bases numbered 9, after V lost 2 bases and J lost 0 bases. Germline assignment: CDR1 MDHEN and CDR2 SYDVKM. The CDR3 coding sequence is TGTGCCAGCAGTTTACTTGGGGTAGCGGGAGCCAGCACAGATACGCAGTATTTT. Translation gives CASSLLGVAGASTDTQYF.